A single T cell receptor (beta chain) is shown here with its context. Time point: pretreatment peripheral blood. Locally advanced or metastatic urothelial carcinoma was present in patients. These data originate in a study of PD-L1 blockade in urothelial cancer. Study-level background: Blood was subjected to analysis at 3 weeks (second dose) and 6 weeks following treatment start. Typically, measured as a median, blood samples had 140,000 or so T cells.

Here immunoSEQ multiplex PCR was the method, and the copy in TCRdb shows in-frame clones only, minus some. Here the sample spans 50,000 or so clones, about 86% being singletons. The CDR3 loop spans 19 amino acids. Trimming cost V 4 bases and J 0 bases, with 20 bases left between them. Germline V gene data show CDR1 as SGHRS and CDR2 as YFSETQ. The J gene is TRBJ2-6, the V gene TRBV5-1; D is undetermined. The material sequenced was PBMCs, taken around atezolizumab (anti-PD-L1) treatment. The origin of this receptor is a man aged 60 to 75 with urothelial cancer. In DNA, the CDR3 is TGCGCCAGCAGCCTCCTCCGGCTGACACGACCCTCTGGGGCCAACGTCCTGACTTTC. Encoded protein: CASSLLRLTRPSGANVLTF.